The source of this T cell receptor beta chain is a study of blood T cell repertoires in COVID-19. The overall study: COVID-19 samples, acute and convalescent, were from the United States, Italy and Spain.

The germline CDR1 and CDR2 sequences are LNHDA and SQIVND (reference sequence). The CDR3 is 15 amino acids. Trimming took 1 base from V and 2 from J; bases not matched to a gene: 2. The method was immunoSEQ multiplex PCR; TCRdb's version includes in-frame clones alone and lacks a portion of them. The profile covers about 87,000 clones, with under 85% appearing a single time and more than 2% taken by the ten largest. Comment on this clone: Other DNA sequences of this sample code for an identical CDR3.

The origin of this receptor is a woman aged 70-85 years with acute or convalescent COVID-19. The V call is TRBV19, the J call TRBJ1-5, with 7 bases lining up with TRBD1. Source material: peripheral blood. This CDR3 is CASSIGGTGNQPQHF. Here the CDR3 DNA reads TGTGCCAGTAGTATAGGAGGGACAGGCAATCAGCCCCAGCATTTT.